This TCR beta chain was found in a study of cytomegalovirus exposure and HLA in healthy donors. The PCR had 60 Vbeta and 13 Jbeta primers. Some clones are missing from TCRdb's copy, which holds only in-frame ones; the method was immunoSEQ multiplex PCR. The repertoire holds roughly 190,000 clones, with more than 75% as singletons. The CDR3 covers 17 residues. Germline CDR1 is SGHVS and CDR2 is FQNEAQ. Trimming took 5 bases from V and 8 from J; bases not matched to a gene: 11. The sample was PBMCs. The chain links TRBV7-8 to TRBJ2-1; TRBD2 aligns across 14 bases. The source is a woman in her forties or fifties in good health and CMV-seropositive. CDR3 protein: CASSMDRGLAGGDEQFF. Here the CDR3 DNA reads TGTGCCAGCAGCATGGACCGTGGACTAGCGGGGGGCGATGAGCAGTTCTTC.